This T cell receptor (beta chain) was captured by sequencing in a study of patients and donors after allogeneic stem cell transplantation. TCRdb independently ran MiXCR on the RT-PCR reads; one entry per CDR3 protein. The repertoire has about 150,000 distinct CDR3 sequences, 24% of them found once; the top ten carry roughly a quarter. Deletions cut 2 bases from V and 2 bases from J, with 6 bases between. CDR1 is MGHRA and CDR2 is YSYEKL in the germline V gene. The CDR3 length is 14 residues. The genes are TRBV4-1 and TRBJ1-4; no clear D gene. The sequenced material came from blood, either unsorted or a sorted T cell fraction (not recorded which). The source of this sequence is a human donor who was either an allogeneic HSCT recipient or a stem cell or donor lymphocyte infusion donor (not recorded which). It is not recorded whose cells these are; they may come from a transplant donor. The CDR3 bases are TGCGCCAGCAGCCAACTCAGTACTAATGAAAAACTGTTTTTT. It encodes CASSQLSTNEKLFF.